This record looks at one T cell receptor (beta chain) sequence and its context. Only in-frame clones appear in the TCRdb table, and some are missing; sequencing was by immunoSEQ multiplex PCR. The profile covers about 100,000 clones, with roughly 90% appearing a single time and approximately 1.2% taken by the ten largest. The length of the CDR3 is 15 residues. Germline V gives CDR1 LGHNA, CDR2 YSLEER. V was trimmed by 0 bases and J by 6 bases, leaving 9 bases between them. The sample belongs to a study of T cell responses to AZD1222 COVID-19 vaccine. The specimen was peripheral blood, collected on day 0 of AZD1222 vaccination. The chain joins TRBV4-3 to TRBJ1-6; the D is unclear. The receptor comes from an adult in good health. Here the CDR3 DNA reads TGCGCCAGCAGCCAAGATGATGGAGGTAATTCACCCCTCCACTTT. Translating it yields CASSQDDGGNSPLHF.